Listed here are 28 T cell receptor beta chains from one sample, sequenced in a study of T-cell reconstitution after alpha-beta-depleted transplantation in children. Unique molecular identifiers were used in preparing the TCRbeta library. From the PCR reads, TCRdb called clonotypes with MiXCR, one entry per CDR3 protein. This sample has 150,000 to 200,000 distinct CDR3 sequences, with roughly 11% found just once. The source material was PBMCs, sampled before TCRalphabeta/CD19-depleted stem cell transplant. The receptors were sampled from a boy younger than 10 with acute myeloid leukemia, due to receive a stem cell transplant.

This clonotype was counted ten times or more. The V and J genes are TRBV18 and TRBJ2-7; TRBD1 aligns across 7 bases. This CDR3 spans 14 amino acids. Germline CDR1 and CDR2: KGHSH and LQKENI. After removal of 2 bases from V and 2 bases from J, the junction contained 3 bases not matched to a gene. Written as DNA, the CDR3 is TGTGCCAGCTCACCAGTTGGACAGGCCTACGAGCAGTACGTC. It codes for CASSPVGQAYEQYV.

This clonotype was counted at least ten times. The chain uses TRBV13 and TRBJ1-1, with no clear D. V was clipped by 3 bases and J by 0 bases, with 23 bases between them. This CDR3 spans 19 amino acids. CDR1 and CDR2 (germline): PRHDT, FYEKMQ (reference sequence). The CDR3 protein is CASSFPLWVGMNMNTEAFF. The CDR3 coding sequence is TGTGCCAGCAGCTTCCCACTGTGGGTGGGAATGAACATGAACACTGAAGCTTTCTTT.

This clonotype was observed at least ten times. The CDR3 protein is CASSPPVPGQGPLHLAKNIQYF. Here the CDR3 DNA reads TGTGCCAGCAGCCCCCCCGTCCCGGGACAGGGCCCGCTACATCTAGCCAAAAACATTCAGTACTTC. This chain uses TRBV4-2 with TRBJ2-4, with 9 bases fitting TRBD1. The CDR3 is made up of 22 amino acids. V was pared by 4 bases and J by 0 bases, with 22 bases of the junction left unmatched. From germline, CDR1 is LGHNA and CDR2 YNFKEQ.

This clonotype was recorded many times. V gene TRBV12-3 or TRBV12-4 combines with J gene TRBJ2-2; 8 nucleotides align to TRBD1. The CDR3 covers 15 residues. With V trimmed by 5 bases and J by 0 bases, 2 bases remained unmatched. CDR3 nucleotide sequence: TGTGCCAGCAGTGCAGGGGGCTCGAACACCGGGGAGCTGTTTTTT. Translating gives CASSAGGSNTGELFF.

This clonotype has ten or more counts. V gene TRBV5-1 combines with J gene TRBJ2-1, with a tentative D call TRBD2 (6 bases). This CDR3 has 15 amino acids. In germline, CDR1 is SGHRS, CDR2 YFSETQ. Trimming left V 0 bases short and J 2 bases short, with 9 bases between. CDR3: CASSLVAGPYNEQFF. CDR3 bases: TGCGCCAGCAGCTTGGTCGCGGGGCCCTACAATGAGCAGTTCTTC.

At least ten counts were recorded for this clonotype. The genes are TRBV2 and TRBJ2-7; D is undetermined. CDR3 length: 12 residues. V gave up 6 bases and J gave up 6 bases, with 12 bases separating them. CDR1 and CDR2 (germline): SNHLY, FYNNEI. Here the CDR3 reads CASSLRKLEQYV. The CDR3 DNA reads TGTGCCAGCAGCCTAAGAAAACTCGAGCAGTACGTC.

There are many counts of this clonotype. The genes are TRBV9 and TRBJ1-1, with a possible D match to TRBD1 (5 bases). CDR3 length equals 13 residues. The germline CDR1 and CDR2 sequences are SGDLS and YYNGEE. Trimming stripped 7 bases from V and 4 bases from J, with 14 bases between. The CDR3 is CASGRGDGTEAFF. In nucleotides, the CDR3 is TGTGCCAGCGGCCGAGGGGACGGCACTGAAGCTTTCTTT.

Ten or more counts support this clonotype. In nucleotides, the CDR3 is TGTGCCAGTAGACAGGGGGCTTCTGAAGCTTTCTTT. Its translation is CASRQGASEAFF. This chain uses TRBV25-1 with TRBJ1-1; 10 bases align to TRBD1. V was clipped by 9 bases and J by 6 bases; unmatched bases: 4. The CDR3 consists of 12 residues. The germline V gene encodes CDR1 MGHDK and CDR2 SYGVNS.

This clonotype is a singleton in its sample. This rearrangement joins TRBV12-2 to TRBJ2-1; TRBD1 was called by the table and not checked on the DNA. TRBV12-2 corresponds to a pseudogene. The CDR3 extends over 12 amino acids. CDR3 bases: TGTGCAAGTCGCCCCAGGGGGCGGGAGCAGTTCTTC. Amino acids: CASRPRGREQFF.

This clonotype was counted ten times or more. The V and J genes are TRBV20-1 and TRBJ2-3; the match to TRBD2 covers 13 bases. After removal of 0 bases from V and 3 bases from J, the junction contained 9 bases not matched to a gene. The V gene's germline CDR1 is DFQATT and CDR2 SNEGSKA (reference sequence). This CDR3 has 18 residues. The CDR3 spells CSARDLGTSGRGTDTQYF. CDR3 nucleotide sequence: TGCAGTGCTAGAGATCTTGGAACTAGCGGGAGGGGTACAGATACGCAGTATTTT.

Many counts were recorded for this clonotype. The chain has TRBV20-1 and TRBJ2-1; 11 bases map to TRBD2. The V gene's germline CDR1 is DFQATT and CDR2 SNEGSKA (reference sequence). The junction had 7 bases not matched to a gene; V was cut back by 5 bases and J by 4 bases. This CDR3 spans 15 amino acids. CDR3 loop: CSADPASGGYNEQFF. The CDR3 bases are TGCAGTGCTGACCCGGCTAGCGGGGGGTACAATGAGCAGTTCTTC.

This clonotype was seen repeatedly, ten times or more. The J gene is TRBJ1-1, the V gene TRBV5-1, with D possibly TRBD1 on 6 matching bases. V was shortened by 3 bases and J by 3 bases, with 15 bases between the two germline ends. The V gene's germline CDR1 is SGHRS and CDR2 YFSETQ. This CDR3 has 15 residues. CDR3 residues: CASSYQQGYHTEAFF. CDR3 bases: TGCGCCAGCAGCTACCAACAGGGATATCACACTGAAGCTTTCTTT.

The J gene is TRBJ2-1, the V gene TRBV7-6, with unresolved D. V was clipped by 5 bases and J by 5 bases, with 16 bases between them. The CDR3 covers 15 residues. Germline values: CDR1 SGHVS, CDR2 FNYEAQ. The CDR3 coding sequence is TGTGCCAGCAGCCCTCGTAATAGCTATAACAATGAGCAGTTCTTC. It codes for CASSPRNSYNNEQFF.

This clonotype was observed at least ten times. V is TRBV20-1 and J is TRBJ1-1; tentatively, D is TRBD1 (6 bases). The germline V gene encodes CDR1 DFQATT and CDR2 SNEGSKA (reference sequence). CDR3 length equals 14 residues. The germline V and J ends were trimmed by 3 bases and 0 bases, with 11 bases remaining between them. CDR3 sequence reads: CSARIGGMNTEAFF. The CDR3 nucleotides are TGCAGTGCTAGGATTGGGGGCATGAACACTGAAGCTTTCTTT.

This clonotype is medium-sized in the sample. CDR3 DNA: TGCGCCAGCAGCTCCGCCGAGGATTCACCCCTCCACTTT. Translating gives CASSSAEDSPLHF. The chain employs TRBV5-1 and TRBJ1-6; D gene uncertain. This CDR3 region has 13 residues. Germline V gene data show CDR1 as SGHRS and CDR2 as YFSETQ. V lost 3 bases and J lost 8, with 9 bases in between. The full variable domain, completed using reference TRBV5-1 and TRBJ1-6, is KAGVTQTPRYLIKTRGQQVTLSCSPISGHRSVSWYQQTPGQGLQFLFEYFSETQRNKGNFPGRFSGRQFSNSRSEMNVSTLELGDSALYLCASSSAEDSPLHFGNGTRLTVT.

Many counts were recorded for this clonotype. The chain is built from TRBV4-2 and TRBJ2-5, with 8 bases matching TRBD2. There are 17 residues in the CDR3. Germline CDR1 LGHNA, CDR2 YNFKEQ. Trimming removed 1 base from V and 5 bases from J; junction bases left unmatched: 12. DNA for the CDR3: TGTGCCAGCAGCCAAGGTCTAATCTCGGGACTAGGGGAGACCCAGTACTTC. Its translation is CASSQGLISGLGETQYF.

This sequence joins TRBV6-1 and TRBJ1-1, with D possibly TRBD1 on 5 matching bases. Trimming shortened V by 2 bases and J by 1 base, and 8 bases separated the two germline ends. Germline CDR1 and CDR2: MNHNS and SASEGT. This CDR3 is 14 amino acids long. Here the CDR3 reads CASSEPGWNTEAFF. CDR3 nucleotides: TGTGCCAGCAGTGAACCAGGGTGGAACACTGAAGCTTTCTTT.

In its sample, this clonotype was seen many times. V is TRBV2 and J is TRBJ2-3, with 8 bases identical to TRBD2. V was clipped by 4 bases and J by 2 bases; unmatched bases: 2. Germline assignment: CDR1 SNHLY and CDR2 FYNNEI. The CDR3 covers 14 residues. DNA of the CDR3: TGTGCCAGCAGTGTTAGCGGGGACACAGATACGCAGTATTTT. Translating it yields CASSVSGDTDTQYF.

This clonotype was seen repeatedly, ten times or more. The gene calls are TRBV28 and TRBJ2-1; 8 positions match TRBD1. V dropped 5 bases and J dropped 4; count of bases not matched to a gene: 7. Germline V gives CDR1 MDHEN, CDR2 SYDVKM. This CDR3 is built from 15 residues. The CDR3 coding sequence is TGTGCCAGCAGTCCAGGGGGCAGAGCATACAATGAGCAGTTCTTC. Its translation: CASSPGGRAYNEQFF.

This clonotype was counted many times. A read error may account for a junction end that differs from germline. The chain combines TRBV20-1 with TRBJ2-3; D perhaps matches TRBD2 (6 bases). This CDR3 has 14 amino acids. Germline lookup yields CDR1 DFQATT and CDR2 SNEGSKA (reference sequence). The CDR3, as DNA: TGCAGTGCTGGAGATAGCGGAGGCACAGATACGCAGTATTTT. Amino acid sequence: CSAGDSGGTDTQYF.

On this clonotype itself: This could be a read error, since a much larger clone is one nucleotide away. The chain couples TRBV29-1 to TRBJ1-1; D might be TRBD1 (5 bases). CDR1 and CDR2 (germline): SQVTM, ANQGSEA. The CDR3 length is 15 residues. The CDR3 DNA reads TGCAGCGTCAAACACCGACAGTACATGAACACTGAAGCTTCCTTT. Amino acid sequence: CSVKHRQYMNTEASF. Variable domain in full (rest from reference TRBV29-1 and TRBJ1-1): SAVISQKPSRDICQRGTSLTIQCQVDSQVTMMFWYRQQPGQSLTLIATANQGSEATYESGFVIDKFPISRPNLTFSTLTVSNMSPEDSSIYLCSVKHRQYMNTEASFGQGTRLTVV.

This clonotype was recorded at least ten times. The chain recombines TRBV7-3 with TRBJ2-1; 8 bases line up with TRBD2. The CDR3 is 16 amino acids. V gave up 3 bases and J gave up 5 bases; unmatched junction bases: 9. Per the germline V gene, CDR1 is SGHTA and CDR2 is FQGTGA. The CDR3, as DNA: TGTGCCAGCAGCTTGAGCCTCGGGAGGGCCAACAATGAGCAGTTCTTC. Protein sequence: CASSLSLGRANNEQFF.

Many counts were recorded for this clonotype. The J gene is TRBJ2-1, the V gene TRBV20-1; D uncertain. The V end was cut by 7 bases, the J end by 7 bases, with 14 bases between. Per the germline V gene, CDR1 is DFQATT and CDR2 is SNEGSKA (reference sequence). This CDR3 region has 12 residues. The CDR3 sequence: CSGRTPGNEQFF. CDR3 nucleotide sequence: TGCAGTGGCCGGACCCCCGGGAATGAGCAGTTCTTC.

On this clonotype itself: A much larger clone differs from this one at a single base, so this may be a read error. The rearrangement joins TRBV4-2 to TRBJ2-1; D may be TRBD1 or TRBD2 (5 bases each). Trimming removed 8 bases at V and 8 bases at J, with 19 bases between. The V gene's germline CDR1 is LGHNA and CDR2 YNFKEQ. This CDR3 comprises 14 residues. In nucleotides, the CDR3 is TGTGCCAGCTGCCCCGGGACCCTGGGGGATGAGCAGTTCTTC. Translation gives CASCPGTLGDEQFF.

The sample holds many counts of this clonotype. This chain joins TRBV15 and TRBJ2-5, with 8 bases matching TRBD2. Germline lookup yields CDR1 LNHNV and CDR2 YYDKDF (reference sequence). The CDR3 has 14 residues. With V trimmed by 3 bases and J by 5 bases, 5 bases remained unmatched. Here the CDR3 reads CATSRREARETQYF. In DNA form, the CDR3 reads TGTGCCACCAGCAGGCGGGAGGCCCGGGAGACCCAGTACTTC.

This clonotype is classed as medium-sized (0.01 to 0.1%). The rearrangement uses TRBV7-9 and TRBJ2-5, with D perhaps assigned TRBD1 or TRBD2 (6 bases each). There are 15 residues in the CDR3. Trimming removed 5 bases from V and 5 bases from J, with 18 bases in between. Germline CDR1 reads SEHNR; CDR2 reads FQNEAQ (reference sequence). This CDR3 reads CASSPGEAGSETQYF. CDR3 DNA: TGTGCCAGCAGCCCAGGGGAGGCAGGGTCGGAGACCCAGTACTTC.

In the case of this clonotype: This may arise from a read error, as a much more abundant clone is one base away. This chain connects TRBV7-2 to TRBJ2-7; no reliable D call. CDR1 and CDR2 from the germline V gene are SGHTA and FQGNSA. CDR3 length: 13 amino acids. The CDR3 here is CASSLRLGYGQYV. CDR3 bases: TGTGCCAGCAGCCTCAGACTCGGCTACGGGCAGTACGTC.

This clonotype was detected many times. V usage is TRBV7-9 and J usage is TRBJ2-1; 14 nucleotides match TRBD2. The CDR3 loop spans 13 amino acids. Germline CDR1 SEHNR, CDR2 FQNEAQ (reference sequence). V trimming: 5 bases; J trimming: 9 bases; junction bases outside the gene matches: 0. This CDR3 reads CASSGLAGGEQFF. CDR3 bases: TGTGCCAGCAGCGGACTAGCGGGAGGTGAGCAGTTCTTC. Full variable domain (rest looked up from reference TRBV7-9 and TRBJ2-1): DTGVSQNPRHKITKRGQNVTFRCDPISEHNRLYWYRQTLGQGPEFLTYFQNEAQLEKSRLLSDRFSAERPKGSFSTLEIQRTEQGDSAMYLCASSGLAGGEQFFGPGTRLTVL.